This T cell receptor beta chain was retrieved from a study of cytomegalovirus exposure and HLA in healthy donors. The CDR3 runs to 17 residues. The V gene's germline CDR1 is SGHRS and CDR2 YFSETQ. V dropped 0 bases and J dropped 5; count of bases not matched to a gene: 9. This clone was seen only once. The PCR used 60 Vbeta and 13 Jbeta primers. This table comes from immunoSEQ multiplex PCR, and its TCRdb copy is limited to in-frame clones, with some not included. Among about 200,000 clones listed, 80% to 85% were seen once. The chain uses TRBV5-1 and TRBJ2-5; TRBD2 aligns across 11 bases. The sequence derives from a woman aged 40 to 49 in good health and CMV-seronegative. The sequenced sample consisted of PBMCs. CDR3 sequence (DNA): TGCGCCAGCAGCTTGGTTGGTAGCGGGAGGGCCGGCGAGACCCAGTACTTC. This encodes CASSLVGSGRAGETQYF.